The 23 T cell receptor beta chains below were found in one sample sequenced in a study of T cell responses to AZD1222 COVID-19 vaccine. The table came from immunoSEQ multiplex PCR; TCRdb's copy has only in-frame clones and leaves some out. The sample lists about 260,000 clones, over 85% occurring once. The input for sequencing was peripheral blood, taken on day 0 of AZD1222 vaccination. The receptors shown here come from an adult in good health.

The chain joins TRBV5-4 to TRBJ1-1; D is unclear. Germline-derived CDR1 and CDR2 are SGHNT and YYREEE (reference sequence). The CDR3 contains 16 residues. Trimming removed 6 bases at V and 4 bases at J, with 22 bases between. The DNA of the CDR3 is TGTGCCAGCACCGTCTCCCTCCACGGAGGGCTCACTGAAGCTTTCTTT. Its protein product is CASTVSLHGGLTEAFF.

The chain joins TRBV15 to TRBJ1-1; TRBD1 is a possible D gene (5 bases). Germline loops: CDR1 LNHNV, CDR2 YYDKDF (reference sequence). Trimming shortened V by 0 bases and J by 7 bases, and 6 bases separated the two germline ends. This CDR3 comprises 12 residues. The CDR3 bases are TGTGCCACCAGCAGAGATGGGGGTGAAGCTTTCTTT. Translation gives CATSRDGGEAFF.

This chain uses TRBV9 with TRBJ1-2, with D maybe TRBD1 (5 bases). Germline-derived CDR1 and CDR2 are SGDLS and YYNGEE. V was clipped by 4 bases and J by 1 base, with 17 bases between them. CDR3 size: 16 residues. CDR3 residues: CASSPQPTGRNYGYTF. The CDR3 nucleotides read TGTGCCAGCAGCCCTCAGCCGACGGGACGTAACTATGGCTACACCTTC.

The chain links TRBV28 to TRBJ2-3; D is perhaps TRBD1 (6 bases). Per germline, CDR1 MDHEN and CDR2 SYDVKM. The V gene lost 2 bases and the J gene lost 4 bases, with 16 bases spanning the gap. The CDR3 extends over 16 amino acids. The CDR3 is CASSLTGQGSADTQYF. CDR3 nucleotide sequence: TGTGCCAGCAGTTTAACAGGGCAGGGGAGCGCAGATACGCAGTATTTT.

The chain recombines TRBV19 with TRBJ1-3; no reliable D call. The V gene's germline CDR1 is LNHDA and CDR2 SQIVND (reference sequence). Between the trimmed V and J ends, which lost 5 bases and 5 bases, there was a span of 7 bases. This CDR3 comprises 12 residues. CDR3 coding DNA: TGTGCCAGTAGTCCCAGGAGAAACACCATATATTTT. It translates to CASSPRRNTIYF. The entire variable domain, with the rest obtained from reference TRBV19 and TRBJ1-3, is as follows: DGGITQSPKYLFRKEGQNVTLSCEQNLNHDAMYWYRQDPGQGLRLIYYSQIVNDFQKGDIAEGYSVSREKKESFPLTVTSAQKNPTAFYLCASSPRRNTIYFGEGSWLTVV.

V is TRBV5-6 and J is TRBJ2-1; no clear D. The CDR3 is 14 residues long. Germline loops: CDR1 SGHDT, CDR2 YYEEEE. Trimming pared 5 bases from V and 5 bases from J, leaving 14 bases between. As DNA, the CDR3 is TGTGCCAGCAGTTCCCTCGATGGTGACAATGAGCAGTTCTTC. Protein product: CASSSLDGDNEQFF.

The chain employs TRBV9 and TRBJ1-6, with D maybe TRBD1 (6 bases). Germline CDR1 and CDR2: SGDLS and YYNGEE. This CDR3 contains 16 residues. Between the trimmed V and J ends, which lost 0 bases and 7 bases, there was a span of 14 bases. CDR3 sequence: CASSVGDTKGNSPLHF. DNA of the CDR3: TGTGCCAGCAGCGTAGGGGACACAAAGGGGAATTCACCCCTCCACTTT.

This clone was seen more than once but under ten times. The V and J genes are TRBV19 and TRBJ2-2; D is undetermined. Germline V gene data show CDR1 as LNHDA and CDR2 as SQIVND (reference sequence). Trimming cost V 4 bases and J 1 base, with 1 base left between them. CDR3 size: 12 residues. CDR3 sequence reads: CASSRNTGELFF. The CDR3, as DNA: TGTGCCAGTAGTAGGAACACCGGGGAGCTGTTTTTT. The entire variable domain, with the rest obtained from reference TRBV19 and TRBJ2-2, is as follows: DGGITQSPKYLFRKEGQNVTLSCEQNLNHDAMYWYRQDPGQGLRLIYYSQIVNDFQKGDIAEGYSVSREKKESFPLTVTSAQKNPTAFYLCASSRNTGELFFGEGSRLTVL.

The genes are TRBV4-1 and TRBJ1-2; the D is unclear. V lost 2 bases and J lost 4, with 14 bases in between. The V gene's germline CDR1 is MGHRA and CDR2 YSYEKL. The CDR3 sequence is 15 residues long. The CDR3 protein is CASSQTPVDIYGYTF. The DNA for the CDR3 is TGCGCCAGCAGCCAAACCCCGGTAGACATCTATGGCTACACCTTC.

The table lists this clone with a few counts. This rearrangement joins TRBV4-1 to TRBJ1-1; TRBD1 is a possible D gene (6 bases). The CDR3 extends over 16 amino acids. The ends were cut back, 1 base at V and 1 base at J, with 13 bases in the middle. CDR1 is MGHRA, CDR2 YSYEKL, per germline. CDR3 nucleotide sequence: TGCGCCAGCAGCCAAGGGGGAGGGACACCGAACACTGAAGCTTTCTTT. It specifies CASSQGGGTPNTEAFF.

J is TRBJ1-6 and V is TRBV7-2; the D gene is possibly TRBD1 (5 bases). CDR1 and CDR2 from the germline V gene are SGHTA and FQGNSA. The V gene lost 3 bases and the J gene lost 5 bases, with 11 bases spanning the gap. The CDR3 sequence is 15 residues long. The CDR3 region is CASSFRDGDNSPLHF. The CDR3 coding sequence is TGTGCCAGCAGCTTCCGGGACGGAGATAATTCACCCCTCCACTTT. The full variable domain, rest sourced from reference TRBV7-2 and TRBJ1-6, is GAGVSQSPSNKVTEKGKDVELRCDPISGHTALYWYRQSLGQGLEFLIYFQGNSAPDKSGLPSDRFSAERTGGSVSTLTIQRTQQEDSAVYLCASSFRDGDNSPLHFGNGTRLTVT.

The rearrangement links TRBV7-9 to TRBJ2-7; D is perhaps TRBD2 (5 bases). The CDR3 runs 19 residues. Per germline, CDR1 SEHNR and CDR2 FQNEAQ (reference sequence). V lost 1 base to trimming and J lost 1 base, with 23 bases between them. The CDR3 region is CASSLVLVTGPSPSYEQYF. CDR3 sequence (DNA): TGTGCCAGCAGCTTAGTACTAGTGACGGGTCCCTCCCCTTCCTACGAGCAGTACTTC.

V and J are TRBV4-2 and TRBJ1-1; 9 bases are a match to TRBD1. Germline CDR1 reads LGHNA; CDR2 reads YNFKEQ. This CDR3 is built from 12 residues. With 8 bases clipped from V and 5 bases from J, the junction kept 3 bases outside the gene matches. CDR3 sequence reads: CASRTGDTEAFF. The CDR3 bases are TGTGCCAGCCGGACAGGGGATACTGAAGCTTTCTTT.

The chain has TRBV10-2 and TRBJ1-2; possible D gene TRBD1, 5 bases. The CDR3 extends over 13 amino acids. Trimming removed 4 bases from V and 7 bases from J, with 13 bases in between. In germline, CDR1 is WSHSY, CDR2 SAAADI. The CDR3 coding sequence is TGCGCCAGCAGTGCCAGGGTGGGGAGTGGCTACACCTTC. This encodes CASSARVGSGYTF.

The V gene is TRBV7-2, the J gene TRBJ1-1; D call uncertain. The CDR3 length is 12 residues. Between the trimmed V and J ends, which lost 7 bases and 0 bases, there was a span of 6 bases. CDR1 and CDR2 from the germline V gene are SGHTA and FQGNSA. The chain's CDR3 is CASTQMNTEAFF. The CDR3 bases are TGTGCCAGCACACAAATGAACACTGAAGCTTTCTTT.

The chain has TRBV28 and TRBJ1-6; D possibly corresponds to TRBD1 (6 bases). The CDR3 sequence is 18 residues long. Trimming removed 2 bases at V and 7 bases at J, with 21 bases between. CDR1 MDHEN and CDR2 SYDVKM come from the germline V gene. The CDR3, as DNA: TGTGCCAGCAGTTTAATGTGGAACACACCTCAGGGGAATTCACCCCTCCACTTT. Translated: CASSLMWNTPQGNSPLHF.

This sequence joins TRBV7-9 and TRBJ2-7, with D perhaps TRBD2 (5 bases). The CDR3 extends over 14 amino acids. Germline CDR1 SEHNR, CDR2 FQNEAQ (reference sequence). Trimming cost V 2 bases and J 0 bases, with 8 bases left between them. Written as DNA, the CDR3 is TGTGCCAGCAGCTTACCACGGGACTCCTACGAGCAGTACTTC. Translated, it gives CASSLPRDSYEQYF.

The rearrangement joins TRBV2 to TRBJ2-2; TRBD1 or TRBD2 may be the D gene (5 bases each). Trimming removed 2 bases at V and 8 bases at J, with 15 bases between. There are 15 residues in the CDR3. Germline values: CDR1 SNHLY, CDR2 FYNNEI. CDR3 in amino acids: CASSESGQGTGELFF. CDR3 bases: TGTGCCAGCAGTGAATCGGGGCAGGGTACTGGGGAGCTGTTTTTT.

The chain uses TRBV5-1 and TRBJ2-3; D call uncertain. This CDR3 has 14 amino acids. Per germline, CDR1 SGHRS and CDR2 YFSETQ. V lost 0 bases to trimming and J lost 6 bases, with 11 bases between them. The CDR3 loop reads CASSLEDPQDTQYF. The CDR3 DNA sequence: TGCGCCAGCAGCTTGGAAGACCCCCAGGATACGCAGTATTTT.

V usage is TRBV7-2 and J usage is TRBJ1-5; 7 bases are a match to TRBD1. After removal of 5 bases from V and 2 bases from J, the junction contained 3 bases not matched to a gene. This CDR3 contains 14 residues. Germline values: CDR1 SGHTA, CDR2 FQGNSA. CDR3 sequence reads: CASSPQGGNQPQHF. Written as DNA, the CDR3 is TGTGCCAGCAGCCCCCAGGGGGGCAATCAGCCCCAGCATTTT.

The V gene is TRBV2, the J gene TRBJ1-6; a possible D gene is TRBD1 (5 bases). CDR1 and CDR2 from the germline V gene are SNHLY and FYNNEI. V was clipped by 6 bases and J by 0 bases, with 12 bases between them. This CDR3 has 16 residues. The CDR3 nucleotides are TGTGCCAGCAGGGTCGGTACAGGCTCCTATAATTCACCCCTCCACTTT. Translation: CASRVGTGSYNSPLHF. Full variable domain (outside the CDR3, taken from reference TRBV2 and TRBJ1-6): EPEVTQTPSHQVTQMGQEVILRCVPISNHLYFYWYRQILGQKVEFLVSFYNNEISEKSEIFDDQFSVERPDGSNFTLKIRSTKLEDSAMYFCASRVGTGSYNSPLHFGNGTRLTVT.

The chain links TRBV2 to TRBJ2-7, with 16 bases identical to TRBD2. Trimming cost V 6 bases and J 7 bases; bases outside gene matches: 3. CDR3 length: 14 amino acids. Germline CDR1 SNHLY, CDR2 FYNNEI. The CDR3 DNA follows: TGTGCCAGCAGGGGACTAGCGGGGGGGCTGGAGCAGTACTTC. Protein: CASRGLAGGLEQYF.

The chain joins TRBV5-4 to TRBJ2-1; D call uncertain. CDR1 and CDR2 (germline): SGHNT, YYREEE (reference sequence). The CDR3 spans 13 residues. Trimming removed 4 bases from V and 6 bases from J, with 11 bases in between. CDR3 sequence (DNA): TGTGCCAGCAGCCGCGGCCAGCCCAATGAGCAGTTCTTC. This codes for CASSRGQPNEQFF.